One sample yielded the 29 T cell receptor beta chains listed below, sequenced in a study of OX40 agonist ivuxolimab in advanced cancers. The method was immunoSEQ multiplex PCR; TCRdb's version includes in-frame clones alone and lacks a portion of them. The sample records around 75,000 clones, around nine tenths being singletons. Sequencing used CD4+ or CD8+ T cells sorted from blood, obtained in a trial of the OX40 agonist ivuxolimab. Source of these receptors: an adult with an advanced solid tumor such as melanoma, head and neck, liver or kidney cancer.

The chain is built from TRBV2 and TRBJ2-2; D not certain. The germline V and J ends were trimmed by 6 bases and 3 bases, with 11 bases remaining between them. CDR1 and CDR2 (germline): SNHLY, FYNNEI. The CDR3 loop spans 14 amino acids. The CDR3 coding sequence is TGTGCCAGCAGAAAACCAGTGGACACCGGGGAGCTGTTTTTT. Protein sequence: CASRKPVDTGELFF. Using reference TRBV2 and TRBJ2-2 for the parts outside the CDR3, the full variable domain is EPEVTQTPSHQVTQMGQEVILRCVPISNHLYFYWYRQILGQKVEFLVSFYNNEISEKSEIFDDQFSVERPDGSNFTLKIRSTKLEDSAMYFCASRKPVDTGELFFGEGSRLTVL.

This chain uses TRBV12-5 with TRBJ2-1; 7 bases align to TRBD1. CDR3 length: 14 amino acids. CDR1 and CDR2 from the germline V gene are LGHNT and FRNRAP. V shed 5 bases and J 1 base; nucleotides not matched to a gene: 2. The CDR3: CASGPGGSYNEQFF. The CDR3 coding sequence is TGTGCTAGTGGTCCAGGGGGATCCTACAATGAGCAGTTCTTC. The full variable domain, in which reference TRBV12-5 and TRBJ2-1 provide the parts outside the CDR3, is DARVTQTPRHKVTEMGQEVTMRCQPILGHNTVFWYRQTMMQGLELLAYFRNRAPLDDSGMPKDRFSAEMPDATLATLKIQPSEPRDSAVYFCASGPGGSYNEQFFGPGTRLTVL.

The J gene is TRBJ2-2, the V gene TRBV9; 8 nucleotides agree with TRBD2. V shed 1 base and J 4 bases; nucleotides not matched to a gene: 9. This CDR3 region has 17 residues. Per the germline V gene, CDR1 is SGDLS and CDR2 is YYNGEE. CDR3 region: CASSVQPGGPGTGELFF. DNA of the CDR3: TGTGCCAGCAGCGTACAACCGGGAGGGCCGGGCACCGGGGAGCTGTTTTTT.

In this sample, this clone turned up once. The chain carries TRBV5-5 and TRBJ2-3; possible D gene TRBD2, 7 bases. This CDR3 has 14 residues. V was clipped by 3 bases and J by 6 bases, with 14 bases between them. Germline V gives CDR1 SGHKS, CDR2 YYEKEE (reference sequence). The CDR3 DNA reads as TGTGCCAGCAGCTGGGGAGGGGGGCCGGATACGCAGTATTTT. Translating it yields CASSWGGGPDTQYF.

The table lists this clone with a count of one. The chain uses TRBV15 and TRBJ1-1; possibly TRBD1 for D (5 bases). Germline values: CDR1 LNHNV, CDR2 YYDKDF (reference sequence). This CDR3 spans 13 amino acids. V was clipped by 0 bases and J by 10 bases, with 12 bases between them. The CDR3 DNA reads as TGTGCCACCAGCAGAGAGACAGCCGTAGGAGCTTTCTTT. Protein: CATSRETAVGAFF. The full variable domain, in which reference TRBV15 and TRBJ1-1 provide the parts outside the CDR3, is DAMVIQNPRYQVTQFGKPVTLSCSQTLNHNVMYWYQQKSSQAPKLLFHYYDKDFNNEADTPDNFQSRRPNTSFCFLDIRSPGLGDTAMYLCATSRETAVGAFFGQGTRLTVV.

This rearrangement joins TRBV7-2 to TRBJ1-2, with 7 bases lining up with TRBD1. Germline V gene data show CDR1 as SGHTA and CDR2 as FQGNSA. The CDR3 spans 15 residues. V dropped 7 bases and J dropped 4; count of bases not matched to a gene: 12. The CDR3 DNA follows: TGTGCCAGCACCCCCCCTGAAACAGGGGCCTATGGCTACACCTTC. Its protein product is CASTPPETGAYGYTF.

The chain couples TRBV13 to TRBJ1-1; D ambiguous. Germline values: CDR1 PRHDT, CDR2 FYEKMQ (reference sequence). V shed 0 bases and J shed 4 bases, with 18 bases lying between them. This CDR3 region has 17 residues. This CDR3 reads CASSLGPVGLIATEAFF. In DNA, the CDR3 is TGTGCCAGCAGCTTAGGCCCTGTAGGACTAATCGCCACTGAAGCTTTCTTT.

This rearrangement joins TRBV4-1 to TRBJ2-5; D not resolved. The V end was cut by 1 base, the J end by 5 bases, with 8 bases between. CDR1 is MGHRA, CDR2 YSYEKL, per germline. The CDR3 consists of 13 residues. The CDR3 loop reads CASSQAPPETQYF. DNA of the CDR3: TGCGCCAGCAGCCAAGCACCCCCGGAGACCCAGTACTTC.

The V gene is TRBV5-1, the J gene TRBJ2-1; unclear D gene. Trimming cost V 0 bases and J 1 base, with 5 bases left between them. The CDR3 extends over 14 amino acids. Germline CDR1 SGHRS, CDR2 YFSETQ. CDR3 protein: CASSLAGSYNEQFF. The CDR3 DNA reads TGCGCCAGCAGCTTGGCGGGTTCCTACAATGAGCAGTTCTTC. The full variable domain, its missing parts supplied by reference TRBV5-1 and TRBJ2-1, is KAGVTQTPRYLIKTRGQQVTLSCSPISGHRSVSWYQQTPGQGLQFLFEYFSETQRNKGNFPGRFSGRQFSNSRSEMNVSTLELGDSALYLCASSLAGSYNEQFFGPGTRLTVL.

DNA for the CDR3: TGTGCCAGCAGCTTCGGGTTAGAGCAGTACTTC. Encoded protein: CASSFGLEQYF. This chain connects TRBV5-5 to TRBJ2-7; no firm D call. The CDR3 spans 11 residues. The V end lost 2 bases, the J end lost 7 bases, and 7 bases lay between the germline ends. Looked up from germline, CDR1 is SGHKS and CDR2 is YYEKEE (reference sequence).

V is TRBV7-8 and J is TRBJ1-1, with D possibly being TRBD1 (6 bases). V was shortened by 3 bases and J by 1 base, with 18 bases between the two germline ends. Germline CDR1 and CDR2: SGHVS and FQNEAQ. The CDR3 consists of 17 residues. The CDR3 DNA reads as TGTGCCAGCAGCTTTTATGACAGGCGGATTGGGAACACTGAAGCTTTCTTT. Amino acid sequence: CASSFYDRRIGNTEAFF.

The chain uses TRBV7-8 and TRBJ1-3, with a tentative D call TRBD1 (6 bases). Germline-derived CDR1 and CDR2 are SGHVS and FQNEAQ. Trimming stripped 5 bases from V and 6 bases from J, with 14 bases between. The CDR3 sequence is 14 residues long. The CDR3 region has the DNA TGTGCCAGCAGCACTACAGGGTTTGAAAACACCATATATTTT. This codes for CASSTTGFENTIYF.

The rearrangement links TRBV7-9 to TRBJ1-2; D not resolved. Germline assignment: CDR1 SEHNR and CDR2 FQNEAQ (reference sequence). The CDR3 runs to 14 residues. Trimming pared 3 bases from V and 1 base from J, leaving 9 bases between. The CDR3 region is CASSLGANNYGYTF. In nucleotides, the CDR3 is TGTGCCAGCAGCTTGGGCGCCAATAACTATGGCTACACCTTC.

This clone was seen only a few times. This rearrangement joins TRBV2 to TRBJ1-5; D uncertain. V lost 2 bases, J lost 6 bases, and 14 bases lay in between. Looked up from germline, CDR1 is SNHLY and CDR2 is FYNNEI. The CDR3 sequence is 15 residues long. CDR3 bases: TGTGCCAGCAGTGAACCGGCAGGCGGGAGTCAGCCCCAGCATTTT. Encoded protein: CASSEPAGGSQPQHF.

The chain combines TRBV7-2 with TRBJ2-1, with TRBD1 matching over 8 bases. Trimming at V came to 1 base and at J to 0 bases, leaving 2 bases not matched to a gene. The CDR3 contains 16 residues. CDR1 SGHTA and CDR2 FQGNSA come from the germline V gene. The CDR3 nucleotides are TGTGCCAGCAGCTTAGATGGGACAGGCTCCTACAATGAGCAGTTCTTC. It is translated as CASSLDGTGSYNEQFF.

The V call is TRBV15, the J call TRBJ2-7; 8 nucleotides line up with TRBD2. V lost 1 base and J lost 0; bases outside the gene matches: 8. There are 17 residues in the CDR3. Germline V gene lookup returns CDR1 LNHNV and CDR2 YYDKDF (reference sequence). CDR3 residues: CATSRAGRGAFSYEQYF. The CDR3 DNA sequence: TGTGCCACCAGCAGAGCCGGGCGGGGGGCCTTCTCCTACGAGCAGTACTTC.

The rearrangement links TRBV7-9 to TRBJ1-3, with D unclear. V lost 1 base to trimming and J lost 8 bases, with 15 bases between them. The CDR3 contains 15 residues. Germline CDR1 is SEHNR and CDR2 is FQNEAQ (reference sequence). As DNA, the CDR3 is TGTGCCAGCAGCTTAGGCGTGGCGGGCGTAGACACCATATATTTT. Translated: CASSLGVAGVDTIYF.

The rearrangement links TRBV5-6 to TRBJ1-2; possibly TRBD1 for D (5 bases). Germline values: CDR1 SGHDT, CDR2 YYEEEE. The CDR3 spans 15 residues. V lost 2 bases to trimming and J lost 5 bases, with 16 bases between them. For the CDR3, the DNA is TGTGCCAGCAGCTTCGGGACTCACAAGGGTTATGGCTACACCTTC. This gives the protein CASSFGTHKGYGYTF. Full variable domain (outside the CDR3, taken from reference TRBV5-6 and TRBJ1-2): DAGVTQSPTHLIKTRGQQVTLRCSPKSGHDTVSWYQQALGQGPQFIFQYYEEEERQRGNFPDRFSGHQFPNYSSELNVNALLLGDSALYLCASSFGTHKGYGYTFGSGTRLTVV.

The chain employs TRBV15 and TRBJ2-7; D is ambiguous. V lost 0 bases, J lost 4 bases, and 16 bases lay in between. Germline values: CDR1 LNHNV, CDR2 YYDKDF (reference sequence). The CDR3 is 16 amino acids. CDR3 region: CATSRDLAQSSYEQYF. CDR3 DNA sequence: TGTGCCACCAGCAGAGATTTGGCCCAGTCAAGTTACGAGCAGTACTTC.

CDR3: CASSLVSYNTEAFF. CDR3 coding DNA: TGTGCCAGCAGCTTAGTTTCGTACAACACTGAAGCTTTCTTT. J is TRBJ1-1 and V is TRBV7-9; D gene unclear. The germline V gene has CDR1 SEHNR and CDR2 FQNEAQ (reference sequence). V lost 1 base and J lost 2, with 8 bases in between. The length of the CDR3 is 14 residues.

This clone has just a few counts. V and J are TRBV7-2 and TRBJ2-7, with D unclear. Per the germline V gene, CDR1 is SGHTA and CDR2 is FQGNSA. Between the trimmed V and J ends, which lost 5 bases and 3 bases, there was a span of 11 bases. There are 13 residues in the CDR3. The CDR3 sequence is CASSRDQDYEQYF. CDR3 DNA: TGTGCCAGCAGCCGAGACCAGGACTACGAGCAGTACTTC.

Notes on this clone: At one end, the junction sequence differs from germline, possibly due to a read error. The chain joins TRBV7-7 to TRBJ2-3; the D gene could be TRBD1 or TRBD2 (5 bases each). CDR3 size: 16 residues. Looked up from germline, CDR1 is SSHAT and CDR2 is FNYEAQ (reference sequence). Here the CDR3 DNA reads TGTGCTAGCAGCCAAGGAGTGAGGGGTGGCACAGATACGCAGTATTTT. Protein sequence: CASSQGVRGGTDTQYF.

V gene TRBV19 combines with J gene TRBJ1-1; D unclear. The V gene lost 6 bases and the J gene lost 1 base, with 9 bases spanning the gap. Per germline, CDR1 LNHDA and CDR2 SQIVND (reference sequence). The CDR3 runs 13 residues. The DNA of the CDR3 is TGTGCCAGTAGCACCTCCCCGAACACTGAAGCTTTCTTT. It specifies CASSTSPNTEAFF.

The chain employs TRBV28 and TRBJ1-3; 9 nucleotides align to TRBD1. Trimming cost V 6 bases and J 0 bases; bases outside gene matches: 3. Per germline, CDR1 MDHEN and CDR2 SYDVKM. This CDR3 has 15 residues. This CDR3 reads CASSGQGSSGNTIYF. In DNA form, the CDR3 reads TGTGCCAGCAGCGGACAGGGGAGCTCTGGAAACACCATATATTTT.

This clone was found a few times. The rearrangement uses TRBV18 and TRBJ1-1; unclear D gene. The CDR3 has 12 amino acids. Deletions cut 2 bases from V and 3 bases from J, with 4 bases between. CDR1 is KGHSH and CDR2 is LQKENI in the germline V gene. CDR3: CASSPLDTEAFF. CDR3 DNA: TGTGCCAGCTCACCATTGGACACTGAAGCTTTCTTT.

The CDR3 region has the DNA TGTGCCAGCAGCGTCGACTTCAATCAGCCCCAGCATTTT. Protein: CASSVDFNQPQHF. This chain joins TRBV9 and TRBJ1-5; D not certain. There are 13 residues in the CDR3. V shed 2 bases and J shed 3 bases, with 6 bases lying between them. CDR1 is SGDLS and CDR2 is YYNGEE in the germline V gene.

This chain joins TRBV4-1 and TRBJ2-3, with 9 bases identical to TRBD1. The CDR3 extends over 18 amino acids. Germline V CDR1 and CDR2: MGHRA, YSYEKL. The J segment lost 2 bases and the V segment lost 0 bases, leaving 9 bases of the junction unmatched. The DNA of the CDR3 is TGCGCCAGCAGCCAAGAATGGGGTGGGGACAGGGTCACAGATACGCAGTATTTT. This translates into CASSQEWGGDRVTDTQYF.

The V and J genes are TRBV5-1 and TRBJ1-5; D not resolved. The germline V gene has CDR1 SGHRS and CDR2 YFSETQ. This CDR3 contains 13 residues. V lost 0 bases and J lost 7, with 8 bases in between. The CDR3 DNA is TGCGCCAGCAGCTTGGTGTCGGGGCAGCCCCAGCATTTT. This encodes CASSLVSGQPQHF.

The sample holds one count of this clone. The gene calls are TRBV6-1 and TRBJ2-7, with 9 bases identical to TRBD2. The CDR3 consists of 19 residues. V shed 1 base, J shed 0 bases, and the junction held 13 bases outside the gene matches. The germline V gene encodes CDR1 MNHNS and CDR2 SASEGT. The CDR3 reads CASSEGGSGSKLTSYEQYF. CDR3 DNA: TGTGCCAGCAGTGAAGGAGGTAGCGGGAGCAAATTAACCTCCTACGAGCAGTACTTC.